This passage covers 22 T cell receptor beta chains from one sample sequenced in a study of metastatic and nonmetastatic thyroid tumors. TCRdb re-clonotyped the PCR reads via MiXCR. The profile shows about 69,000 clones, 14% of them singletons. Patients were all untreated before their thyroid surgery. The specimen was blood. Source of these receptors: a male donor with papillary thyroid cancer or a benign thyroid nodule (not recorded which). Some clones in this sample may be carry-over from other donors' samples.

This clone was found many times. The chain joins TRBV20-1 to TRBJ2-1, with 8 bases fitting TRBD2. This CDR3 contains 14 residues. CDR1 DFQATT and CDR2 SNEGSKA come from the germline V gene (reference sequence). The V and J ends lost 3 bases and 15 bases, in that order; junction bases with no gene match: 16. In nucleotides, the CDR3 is TGCAGTGCTAGCGGCCAGCCGGGACTAGTAGGTTCGTTCTTC. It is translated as CSASGQPGLVGSFF.

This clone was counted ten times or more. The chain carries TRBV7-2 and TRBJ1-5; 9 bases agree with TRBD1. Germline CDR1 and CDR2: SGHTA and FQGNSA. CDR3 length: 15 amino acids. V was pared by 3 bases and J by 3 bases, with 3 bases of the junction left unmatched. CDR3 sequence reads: CASSFGDRVNQPQHF. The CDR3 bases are TGTGCCAGCAGCTTTGGGGACAGGGTCAATCAGCCCCAGCATTTT.

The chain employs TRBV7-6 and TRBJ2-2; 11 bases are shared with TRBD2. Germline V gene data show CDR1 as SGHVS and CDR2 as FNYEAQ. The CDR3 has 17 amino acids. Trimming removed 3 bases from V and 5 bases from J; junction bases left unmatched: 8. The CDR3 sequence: CASSFITGTSGTGELFF. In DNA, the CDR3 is TGTGCCAGCAGCTTTATTACCGGGACTAGCGGAACCGGGGAGCTGTTTTTT.

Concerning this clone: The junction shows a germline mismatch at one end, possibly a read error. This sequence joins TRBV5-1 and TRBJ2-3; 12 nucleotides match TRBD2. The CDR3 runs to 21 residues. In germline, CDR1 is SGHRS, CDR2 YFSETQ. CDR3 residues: CASSLFPPPSGRGGGHRYAVF. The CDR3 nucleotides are TGCGCCAGCAGCTTGTTTCCTCCTCCTAGCGGGAGGGGCGGTGGGCACAGATACGCAGTATTT.

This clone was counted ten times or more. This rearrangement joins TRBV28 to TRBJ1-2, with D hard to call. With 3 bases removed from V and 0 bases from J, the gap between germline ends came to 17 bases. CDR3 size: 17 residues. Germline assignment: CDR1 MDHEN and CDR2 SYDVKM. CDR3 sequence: CASSFLWTDISNYGYTF. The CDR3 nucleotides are TGTGCCAGCAGTTTCTTGTGGACGGATATTTCTAACTATGGCTACACCTTC.

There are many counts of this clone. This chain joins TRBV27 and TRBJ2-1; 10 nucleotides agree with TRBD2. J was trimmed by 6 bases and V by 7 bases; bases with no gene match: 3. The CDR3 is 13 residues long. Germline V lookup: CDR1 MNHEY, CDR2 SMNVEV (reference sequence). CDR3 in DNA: TGTGCCAGCACCAGCGGGAGGGCCAATGAGCAGTTCTTC. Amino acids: CASTSGRANEQFF.

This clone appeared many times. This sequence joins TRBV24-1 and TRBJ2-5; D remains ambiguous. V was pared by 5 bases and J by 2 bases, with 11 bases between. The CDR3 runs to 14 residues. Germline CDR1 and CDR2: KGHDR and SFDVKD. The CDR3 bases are TGTGCCACCAGTGTCGGCCGGAAACAAGAGACCCAGTACTTC. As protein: CATSVGRKQETQYF.

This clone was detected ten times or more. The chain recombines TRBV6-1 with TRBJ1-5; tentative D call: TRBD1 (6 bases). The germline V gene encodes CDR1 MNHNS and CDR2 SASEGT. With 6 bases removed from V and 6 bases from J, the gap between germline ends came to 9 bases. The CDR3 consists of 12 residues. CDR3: CASRQGSQPQHF. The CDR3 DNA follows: TGTGCCAGCAGACAGGGATCTCAGCCCCAGCATTTT.

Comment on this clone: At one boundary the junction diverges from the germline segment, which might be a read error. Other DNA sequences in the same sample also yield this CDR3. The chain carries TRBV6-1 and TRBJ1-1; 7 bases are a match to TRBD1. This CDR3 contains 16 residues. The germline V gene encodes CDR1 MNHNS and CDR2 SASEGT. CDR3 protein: CASTSESGTVNTEAFF. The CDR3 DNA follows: TGTGCCAGCACCTCAGAATCCGGGACAGTTAACACTGAAGCCTTCTTT.

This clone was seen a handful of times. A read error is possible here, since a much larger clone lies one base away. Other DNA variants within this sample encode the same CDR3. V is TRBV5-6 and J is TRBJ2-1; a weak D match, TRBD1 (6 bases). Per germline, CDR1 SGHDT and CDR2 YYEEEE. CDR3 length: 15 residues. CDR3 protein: CASSTSRGYYNEQFF. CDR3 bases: TGTGCTAGCAGCACCTCCAGGGGCTACTACAATGAGCAGTTCTTC.

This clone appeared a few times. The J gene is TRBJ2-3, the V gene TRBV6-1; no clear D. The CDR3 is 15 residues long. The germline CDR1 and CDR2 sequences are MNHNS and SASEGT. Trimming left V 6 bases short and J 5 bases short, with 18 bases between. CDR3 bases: TGTGCCAGCAGCGCCGTTTCGGCGTACGGAGATACGCAGTATTTT. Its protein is CASSAVSAYGDTQYF.

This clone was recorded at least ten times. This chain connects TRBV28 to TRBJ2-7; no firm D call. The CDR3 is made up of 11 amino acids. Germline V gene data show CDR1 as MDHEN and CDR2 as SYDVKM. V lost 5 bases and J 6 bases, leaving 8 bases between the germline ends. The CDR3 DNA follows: TGTGCCAGCAGTACGTTGTTCGAGCAGTACTTC. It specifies CASSTLFEQYF.

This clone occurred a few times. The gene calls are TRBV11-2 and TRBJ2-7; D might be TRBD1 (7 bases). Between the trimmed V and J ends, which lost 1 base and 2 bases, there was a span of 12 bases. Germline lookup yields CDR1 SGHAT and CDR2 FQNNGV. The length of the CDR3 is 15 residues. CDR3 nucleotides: TGTGCCAGCAGCTTAGTGGCAGGGGGGACCTACGAGCAGTACTTC. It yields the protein CASSLVAGGTYEQYF.

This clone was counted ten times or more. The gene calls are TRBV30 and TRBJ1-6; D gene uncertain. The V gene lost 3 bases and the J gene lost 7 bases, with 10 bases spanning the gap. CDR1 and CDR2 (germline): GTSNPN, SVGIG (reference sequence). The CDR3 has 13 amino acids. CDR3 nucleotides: TGTGCCTGGAGCAAAGGGAACAATTCACCCCTCCACTTT. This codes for CAWSKGNNSPLHF.

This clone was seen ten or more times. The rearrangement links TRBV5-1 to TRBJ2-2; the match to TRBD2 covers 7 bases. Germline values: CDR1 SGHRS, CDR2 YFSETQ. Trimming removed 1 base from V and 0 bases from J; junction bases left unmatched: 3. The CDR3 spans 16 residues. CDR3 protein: CASSLRSGTNTGELFF. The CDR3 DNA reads TGCGCCAGCAGCTTGCGAAGCGGGACGAACACCGGGGAGCTGTTTTTT.

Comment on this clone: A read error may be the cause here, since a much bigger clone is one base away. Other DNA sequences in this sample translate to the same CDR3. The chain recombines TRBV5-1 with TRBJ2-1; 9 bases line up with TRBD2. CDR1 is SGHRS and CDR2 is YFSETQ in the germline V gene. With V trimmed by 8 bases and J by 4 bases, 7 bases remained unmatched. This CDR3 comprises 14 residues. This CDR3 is CASRRSGRYNEQFF. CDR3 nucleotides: TGCGCCAGTCGCCGGAGCGGGAGGTACAATGAGCAGTTCTTC.

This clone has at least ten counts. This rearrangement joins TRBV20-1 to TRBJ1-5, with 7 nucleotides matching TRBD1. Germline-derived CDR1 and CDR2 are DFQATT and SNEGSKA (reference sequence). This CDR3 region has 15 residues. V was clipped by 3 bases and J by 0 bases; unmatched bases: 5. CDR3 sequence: CSARRDSYSNQPQHF. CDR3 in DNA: TGCAGTGCTAGGAGGGACAGCTATAGCAATCAGCCCCAGCATTTT.

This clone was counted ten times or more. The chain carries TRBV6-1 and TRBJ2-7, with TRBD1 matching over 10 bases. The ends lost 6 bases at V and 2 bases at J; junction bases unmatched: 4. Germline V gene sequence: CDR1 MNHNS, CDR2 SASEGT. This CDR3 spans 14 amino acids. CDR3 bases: TGTGCCAGCAGACGGACAGGGGGTACCTACGAGCAGTACTTC. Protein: CASRRTGGTYEQYF.

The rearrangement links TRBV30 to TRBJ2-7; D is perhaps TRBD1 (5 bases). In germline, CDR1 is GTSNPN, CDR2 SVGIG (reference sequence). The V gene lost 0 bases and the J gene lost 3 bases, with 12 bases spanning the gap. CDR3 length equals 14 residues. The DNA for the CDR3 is TGTGCCTGGAGTGTTAGACAGTCGATCTACGAGCAGTACTTC. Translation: CAWSVRQSIYEQYF.

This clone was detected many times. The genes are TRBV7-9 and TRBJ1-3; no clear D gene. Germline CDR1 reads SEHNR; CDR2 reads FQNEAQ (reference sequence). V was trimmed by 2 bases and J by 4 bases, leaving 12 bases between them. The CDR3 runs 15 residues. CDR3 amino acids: CASSLMGSPGNTIYF. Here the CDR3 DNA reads TGTGCCAGCAGCTTAATGGGGTCACCAGGAAACACCATATATTTT.

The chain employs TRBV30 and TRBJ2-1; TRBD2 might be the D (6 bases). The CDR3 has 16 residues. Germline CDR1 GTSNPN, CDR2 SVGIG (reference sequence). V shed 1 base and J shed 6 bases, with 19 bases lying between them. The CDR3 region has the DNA TGTGCCTGGAGTGCCATACTAGCCGCCCAGGGCAATGAGCAGTTCTTC. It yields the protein CAWSAILAAQGNEQFF.

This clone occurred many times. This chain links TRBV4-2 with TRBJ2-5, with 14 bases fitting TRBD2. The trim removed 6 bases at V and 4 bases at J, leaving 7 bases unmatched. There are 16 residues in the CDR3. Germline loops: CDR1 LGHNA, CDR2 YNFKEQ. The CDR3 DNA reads TGTGCCAGCAGTTCGCGACTAGCGGGAGGGGGAGAGACCCAGTACTTC. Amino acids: CASSSRLAGGGETQYF.